This paragraph covers one T cell receptor beta chain sequence. The antigen this receptor binds is unknown. No base-level quality is on record; no much larger clone is a single base apart. This specimen belongs to a study of T cell responses to AZD1222 COVID-19 vaccine (dated by TCRdb to the early 2020s). For the study in its entirety: TCR sequencing covered 233 trial participants: approximately 200 given two doses of AZD1222 and approximately 26 given two doses of MenACWY control vaccine. Trial participants were enrolled by age into 18-55, 56-69 and 70-plus year subgroups, with approximately 150, 28 and 58 TCR-sequenced participants respectively.

The CDR3 regions of human TCRbeta chains were analyzed by immunosequencing. The original pipeline was this. TCRs in the repertoires were compared against a reference library of SARS-CoV-2-specific TCRs that had been generated with the MIRA antigen-specificity platform. Breadth meant the fraction of unique TCRs that were SARS-CoV-2-associated, whereas depth meant the fraction of total T cells that were SARS-CoV-2-associated. Using the MIRA data, every spike-specific TCR was mapped to the spike region that the TCR reacted to and assigned to either a CD4 or a CD8 class. Log10-transformed breadth and depth values were compared by one-way ANOVA with Sidak's multiple comparisons tests. Entries here come from immuneACCESS through TCRdb and include only in-frame sequences with V and J called. Some clones fail to appear in such tables; in the studies checked, an unresolved V gene covers under half of the shortfall, and the cause of the remainder is unknown. V and J calls and clone size are as listed in that table; D and trimming were resolved from the DNA. The sample table holds 95,000 to 100,000 clones, of which around nine tenths were seen once. The ten largest clones represent 15% to 20% of the sample.

Reading the label with the study, this specimen's time point is: about 28 days (+/-7) after the second vaccine dose. Because spike-specific TCR depth and breadth did not differ between the two schedules, AZD1222 recipients who got a second dose at roughly 4 weeks were pooled with those who got a second dose at roughly 12 weeks. Vaccinee samples came from UK trials COV001 and COV002, including a single-blind randomized controlled phase 2/3 trial of AZD1222 (ChAdOx1 nCoV-19) in healthy adults. Trial participant PBMC samples were collected at day 0 and day 28 after the second dose for TCRbeta chain sequencing. The study at large found these results: A significant rise in spike-specific TCR breadth and depth was observed after two AZD1222 doses relative to day 0 and relative to MenACWY recipients. The 56-69-year group was small, and its depth increase did not reach significance, likely because of low power. Reportedly, close to half of the unique spike-specific TCRs recognized epitopes lying outside the regions that are mutated in the B.1.351 and B.1.1.7 variants. Participants were mostly white British, with more females than males. The authors suggested clonal diversity may have been underestimated. Conclusions about previously exposed vaccinees were limited because only six AZD1222 recipients were SARS-CoV-2 seropositive at baseline. CD4 TCRs associated with the vaccine covered the entire spike protein, and the dominant responses were in regions 160-218 and 743-854. No day 14 peak-response samples were available, so repertoires were characterized only after the peak T cell response.

Sequencing was performed on peripheral blood, taken 28 days after the second AZD1222 dose. The TCR comes from an adult who received the AZD1222 COVID-19 vaccine.

The nucleotide sequence reads TGTGCCAGCAGTGAACGGGGTCAGGCGGGAGCCGGTGATACGCAGTATTTT. Protein translation: CASSERGQAGAGDTQYF. The V gene is TRBV25-1 and the J gene is TRBJ2-3; 7 bases in the middle match TRBD2. Including cysteine and phenylalanine, the CDR3 has 17 amino acids. Only the CDR3 portion is preserved as DNA: 51 bases, with reading frame beginning at the first base. The germline V gene sets CDR1 to MGHDK and CDR2 to SYGVNS. Trimming takes 2 bases off V and 6 bases off J; junction bases not matched to a gene: 14.